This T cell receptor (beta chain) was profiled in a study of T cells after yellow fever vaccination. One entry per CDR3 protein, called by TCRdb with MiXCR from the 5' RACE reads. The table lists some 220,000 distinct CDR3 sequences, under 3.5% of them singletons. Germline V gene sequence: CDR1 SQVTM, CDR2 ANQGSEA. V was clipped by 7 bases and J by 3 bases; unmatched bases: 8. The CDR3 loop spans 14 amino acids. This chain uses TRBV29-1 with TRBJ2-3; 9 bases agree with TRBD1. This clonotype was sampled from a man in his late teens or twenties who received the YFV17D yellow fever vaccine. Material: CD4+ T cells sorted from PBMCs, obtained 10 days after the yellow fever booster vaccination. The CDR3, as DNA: TGCAGCGCCCCTTTGACAGGGGGTACAGATACGCAGTATTTT. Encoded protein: CSAPLTGGTDTQYF.